This T cell receptor (beta chain) was sequenced for a study of blood T cell repertoires in COVID-19. Germline V CDR1 and CDR2: MNHEY, SVGAGI. The CDR3 is 13 residues long. Losses at the gene ends were 7 bases for V and 3 bases for J; bases not matched to a gene: 4. In the original workflow: Reference gene primer amplification yielded estimated nucleated cell counts. Only in-frame clones appear in the TCRdb table, and some are missing; sequencing was by immunoSEQ multiplex PCR. That table is the source of V, J and clone size, and D and trimming were worked out from the DNA. Of roughly 230,000 clones listed, about four fifths are singletons.

The rearrangement uses TRBV6-5 and TRBJ1-2, with 8 bases identical to TRBD1. The source is a man aged 35-49 years with active or convalescent COVID-19. The sequencing input was peripheral blood. The CDR3 here is CASTGQGHYGYTF. The CDR3 region has the DNA TGTGCCAGCACCGGACAGGGCCACTATGGCTACACCTTC.